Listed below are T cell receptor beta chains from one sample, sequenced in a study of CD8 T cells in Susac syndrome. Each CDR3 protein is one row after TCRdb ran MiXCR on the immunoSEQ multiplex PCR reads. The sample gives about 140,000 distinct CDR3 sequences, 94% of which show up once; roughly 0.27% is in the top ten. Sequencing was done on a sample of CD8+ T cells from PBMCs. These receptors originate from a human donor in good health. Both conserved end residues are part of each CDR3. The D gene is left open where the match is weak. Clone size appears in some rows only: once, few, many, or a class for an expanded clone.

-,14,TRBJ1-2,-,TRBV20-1,CSATSTDSHYGYTF,TGCAGTGCTACCTCCACGGACAGCCACTATGGCTACACCTTC
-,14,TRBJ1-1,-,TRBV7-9,CASSPPGPQTEAFF,TGTGCCAGCAGCCCCCCGGGACCCCAAACTGAAGCTTTCTTT
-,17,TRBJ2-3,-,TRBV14,CASSQDPRVIGTDTQYF,TGTGCCAGCAGCCAAGATCCTAGAGTTATTGGCACAGATACGCAGTATTTT
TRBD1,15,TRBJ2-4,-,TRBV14,CASSHTGGWINIQYF,TGTGCCAGCAGCCATACAGGGGGATGGATAAACATTCAGTACTTC
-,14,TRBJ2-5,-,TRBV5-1,CASSLYSGEETQYF,TGCGCCAGCAGCTTGTACTCAGGAGAAGAGACCCAGTACTTC
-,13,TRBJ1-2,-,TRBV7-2,CASSLDGIYGYTF,TGTGCCAGCAGCTTAGACGGGATCTATGGCTACACCTTC
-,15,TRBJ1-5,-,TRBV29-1,CSVRDQSLPFQPQHF,TGCAGCGTGAGGGATCAGAGTCTCCCTTTTCAGCCCCAGCATTTT
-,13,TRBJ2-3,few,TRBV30,CAWMRGREDTQYF,TGTGCCTGGATGAGGGGGAGGGAAGATACGCAGTATTTT
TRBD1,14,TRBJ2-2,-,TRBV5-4,CASSFGTATGELFF,TGTGCCAGCAGCTTCGGGACAGCAACCGGGGAGCTGTTTTTT
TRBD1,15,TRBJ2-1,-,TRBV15,CATRRTGGAYNEQFF,TGTGCCACCAGACGGACAGGGGGCGCGTACAATGAGCAGTTCTTC
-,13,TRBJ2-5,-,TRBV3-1,CASSQEQGKTQYF,TGTGCCAGCAGCCAAGAGCAGGGGAAGACCCAGTACTTC
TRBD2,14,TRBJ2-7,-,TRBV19,CASSIMPAGDEQYF,TGTGCCAGTAGTATAATGCCGGCGGGGGACGAGCAGTACTTC
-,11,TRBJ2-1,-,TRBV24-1,CATSDGDEQFF,TGTGCCACCAGTGATGGCGATGAGCAGTTCTTC
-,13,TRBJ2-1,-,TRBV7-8,CASSPAHYNEQFF,TGTGCCAGCAGCCCAGCCCACTACAATGAGCAGTTCTTC
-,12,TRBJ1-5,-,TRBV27,CASGSRGQPQHF,TGTGCCAGCGGATCAAGGGGACAGCCCCAGCATTTT
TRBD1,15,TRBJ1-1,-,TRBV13,CASSYGGTAIPEAFF,TGTGCCAGCAGCTACGGGGGGACAGCGATCCCTGAAGCTTTCTTT
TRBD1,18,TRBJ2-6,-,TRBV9,CASSVPRDSRSGANVLTF,TGTGCCAGCAGCGTACCTAGGGACAGCCGCTCTGGGGCCAACGTCCTGACTTTC
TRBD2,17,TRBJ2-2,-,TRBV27,CASSLSGLAGYTGELFF,TGTGCCAGCAGTTTATCAGGACTAGCGGGATACACCGGGGAGCTGTTTTTT
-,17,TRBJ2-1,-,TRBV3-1,CASSHFGDGNTYNEQFF,TGTGCCAGCAGCCACTTTGGTGACGGGAACACCTACAATGAGCAGTTCTTC
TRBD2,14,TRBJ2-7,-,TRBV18,CASSRTSGSEEQYF,TGTGCCAGCTCACGGACTAGCGGGAGTGAGGAGCAGTACTTC
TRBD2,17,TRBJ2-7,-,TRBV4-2,CASSQSSGRSFQNEQYF,TGTGCCAGCAGCCAATCTAGCGGGAGATCTTTTCAGAACGAGCAGTACTTC
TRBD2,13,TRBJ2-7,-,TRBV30,CAWQGLAGGEQYF,TGTGCCTGGCAGGGACTAGCGGGAGGGGAGCAGTACTTC
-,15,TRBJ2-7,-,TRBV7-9,CASSLDLGARYEQYF,TGTGCCAGCAGCTTAGATCTGGGGGCGCGCTACGAGCAGTACTTC
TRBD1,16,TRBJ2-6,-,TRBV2,CATRTGGRPGANVLTF,TGTGCCACCAGGACAGGGGGTCGTCCTGGGGCCAACGTCCTGACTTTC
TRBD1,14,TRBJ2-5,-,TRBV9,CASSAGQVGETQYF,TGTGCCAGCAGCGCCGGACAGGTTGGAGAGACCCAGTACTTC
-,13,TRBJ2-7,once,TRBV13,CASSLGVVYEQYF,TGTGCCAGCAGCTTAGGTGTAGTCTACGAGCAGTACTTC
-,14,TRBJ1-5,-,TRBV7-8,CASSYRQSNQPQHF,TGTGCCAGCAGCTACCGACAGTCCAATCAGCCCCAGCATTTT
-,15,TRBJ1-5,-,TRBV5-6,CASSLGSEGNQPQHF,TGTGCCAGCAGCTTGGGCTCGGAGGGCAATCAGCCCCAGCATTTT
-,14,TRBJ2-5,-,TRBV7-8,CASSLGVGAETQYF,TGTGCCAGCAGCTTAGGTGTAGGGGCGGAGACCCAGTACTTC
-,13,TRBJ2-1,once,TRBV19,CASSIGSLAEQFF,TGTGCCAGTAGTATTGGGTCGTTGGCTGAGCAGTTCTTC
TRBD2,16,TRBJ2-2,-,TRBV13,CASSLWTSGNTGELFF,TGTGCCAGCAGCTTATGGACTAGCGGAAACACCGGGGAGCTGTTTTTT
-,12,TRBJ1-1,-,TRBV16,CASSQLTGEAFF,TGTGCCAGCAGCCAATTGACAGGAGAAGCTTTCTTT
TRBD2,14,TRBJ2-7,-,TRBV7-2,CASSSLAGFYEQYF,TGTGCCAGCAGCTCCCTAGCGGGCTTCTACGAGCAGTACTTC
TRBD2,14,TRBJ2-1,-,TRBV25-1,CASSELAGINEQFF,TGTGCCAGCAGTGAACTAGCGGGGATCAATGAGCAGTTCTTC
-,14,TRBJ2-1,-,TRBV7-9,CASSSPGENNEQFF,TGTGCCAGCAGCTCACCGGGAGAGAACAATGAGCAGTTCTTC
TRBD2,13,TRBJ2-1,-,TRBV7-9,CASGDYPRDEQFF,TGTGCCAGTGGGGACTACCCTCGGGATGAGCAGTTCTTC
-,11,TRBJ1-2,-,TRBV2,CASMGGDGYTF,TGTGCCAGCATGGGGGGCGATGGCTACACCTTC
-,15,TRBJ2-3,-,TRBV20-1,CSAMSGFLRADTQYF,TGCAGTGCTATGAGCGGGTTCCTACGCGCAGATACGCAGTATTTT
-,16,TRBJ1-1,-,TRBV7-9,CASSPLVGVQNTEAFF,TGTGCCAGCAGCCCATTAGTGGGGGTCCAGAACACTGAAGCTTTCTTT
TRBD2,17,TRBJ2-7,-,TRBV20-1,CSARGLAGESPYYEQYF,TGCAGTGCAAGGGGGCTAGCGGGAGAGTCACCCTACTACGAGCAGTACTTC
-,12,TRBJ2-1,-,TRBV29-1,CSVEQNGNEQFF,TGCAGCGTTGAACAGAACGGCAATGAGCAGTTCTTC
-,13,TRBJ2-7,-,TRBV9,CASSADNSYEQYF,TGTGCCAGCAGCGCAGACAACTCCTACGAGCAGTACTTC
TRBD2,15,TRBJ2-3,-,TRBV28,CASSELAGVSDTQYF,TGTGCCAGCAGTGAGCTAGCGGGAGTCTCAGATACGCAGTATTTT
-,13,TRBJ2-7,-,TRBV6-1,CASSEAPALEQYF,TGTGCCAGCAGTGAAGCCCCCGCCCTCGAGCAGTACTTC
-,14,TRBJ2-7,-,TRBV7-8,CASSWDGSSYEQYF,TGTGCCAGCAGCTGGGACGGGAGCTCCTACGAGCAGTACTTC
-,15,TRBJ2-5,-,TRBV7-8,CASSSLVLNQETQYF,TGTGCCAGCAGCTCTCTCGTCTTAAACCAAGAGACCCAGTACTTC
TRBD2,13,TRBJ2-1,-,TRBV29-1,CSVEVGRQDEQFF,TGCAGCGTTGAAGTCGGGAGGCAGGATGAGCAGTTCTTC
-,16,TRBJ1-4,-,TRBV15,CATSRVRTGNREKLFF,TGTGCCACCAGCAGAGTCAGAACGGGAAATCGAGAAAAACTGTTTTTT
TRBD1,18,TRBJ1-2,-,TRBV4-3,CASSRGQGGSPSNYGYTF,TGCGCCAGCAGCCGAGGACAGGGGGGATCACCATCTAACTATGGCTACACCTTC
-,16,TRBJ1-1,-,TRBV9,CASSESTGTTNTEAFF,TGTGCCAGCAGCGAGTCGACCGGGACGACGAACACTGAAGCTTTCTTT
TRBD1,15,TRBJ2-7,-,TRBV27,CASSPTPGQNYEQYF,TGTGCCAGCAGCCCAACCCCGGGACAGAACTACGAGCAGTACTTC